A selection of T cell receptor beta chains follows, all from one sample in a study of T cell responses to AZD1222 COVID-19 vaccine. Profiled with immunoSEQ multiplex PCR; TCRdb holds only in-frame clones, not every one. The sample consists of 100,000 to 150,000 clones, about 90% of them appearing once. The material was peripheral blood, obtained on day 0 of AZD1222 vaccination. These receptors all stem from an adult in good health. The CDR3 runs from the conserved cysteine through the conserved F or W. Fields, in order: V gene, D gene, J gene, clone size, CDR3 protein, CDR3 DNA. A D gene is named only where the DNA matches it firmly. Expanded clones get a size class; other rows say once, few or many, or leave the size out.

TRBV7-9	TRBD2	TRBJ2-5	few	CASRMGLAGGTQYF	TGTGCCAGCAGGATGGGACTAGCGGGAGGGACCCAGTACTTC
TRBV11-2	TRBD1	TRBJ1-6	-	CASSLDAGGLHF	TGTGCCAGCAGCTTAGATGCAGGGGGCCTCCACTTT
TRBV6-4	-	TRBJ1-1	-	CASRSTDRDTEAFF	TGTGCCAGCAGATCTACGGACCGAGACACTGAAGCTTTCTTT
TRBV5-6	-	TRBJ1-6	few	CASSLDPGDNSPLHF	TGTGCCAGCAGCTTGGATCCCGGGGATAATTCACCCCTCCACTTT
TRBV29-1	TRBD1	TRBJ2-7	-	CSVDSGTEGNLHEQYF	TGCAGCGTTGATTCCGGGACAGAAGGGAATTTGCACGAGCAGTACTTC
TRBV11-2	-	TRBJ1-1	-	CASSLDQYRAGRASEAFF	TGTGCCAGCAGCTTAGATCAGTATCGGGCCGGAAGGGCCAGTGAAGCTTTCTTT
TRBV27	-	TRBJ1-2	-	CASSPVRRGTSGYTF	TGTGCCAGCAGCCCCGTGAGAAGGGGGACGAGCGGCTACACCTTC
TRBV7-2	-	TRBJ1-1	-	CASSTARGVGTEAFF	TGTGCCAGCAGCACCGCCCGGGGGGTAGGGACTGAAGCTTTCTTT
TRBV7-9	-	TRBJ1-2	-	CASELGRDYGYTF	TGTGCCAGCGAATTGGGAAGAGACTATGGCTACACCTTC
TRBV28	-	TRBJ1-2	-	CASTWGDNYGYTF	TGTGCCAGCACCTGGGGAGATAACTATGGCTACACCTTC
TRBV2	TRBD1	TRBJ2-5	-	CASSGTGGPETQYF	TGTGCCAGCAGTGGGACAGGGGGTCCAGAGACCCAGTACTTC
TRBV5-1	TRBD1	TRBJ1-2	-	CASSYGQDYGYTF	TGCGCCAGCAGCTACGGACAGGACTATGGCTACACCTTC
TRBV10-3	-	TRBJ2-7	-	CAIAGGADEQYF	TGTGCCATCGCAGGCGGGGCTGACGAGCAGTACTTC
TRBV5-8	TRBD2	TRBJ2-1	-	CASSTGLAREQFF	TGTGCCAGCAGCACGGGACTAGCCCGTGAGCAGTTCTTC
TRBV11-2	-	TRBJ1-4	-	CASSFNRDGEKLFF	TGTGCCAGCAGCTTCAACAGGGACGGGGAAAAACTGTTTTTT
TRBV28	TRBD2	TRBJ2-4	-	CASSSRMTSGASKNIQYF	TGTGCCAGCAGTTCACGAATGACTAGCGGAGCTTCCAAAAACATTCAGTACTTC
TRBV19	TRBD2	TRBJ2-1	-	CASSIGLAGELNEQFF	TGTGCCAGTAGTATAGGGCTAGCGGGAGAGTTGAATGAGCAGTTCTTC